A single sample is the source of the 29 T cell receptor beta chains below, sequenced in a study of blood T cell repertoires in COVID-19 (dated by TCRdb to 2018 to 2020). The protocol used for the library was the immunoSEQ multiplex PCR assay. TCRdb carries this immuneACCESS record with in-frame sequences only. Its versions omit some clonotypes, under half of them owing to an unresolved V gene in the studies checked, with the rest unexplained. Here the sample has tens of thousands of clones; approximately 86% occur a single time. Of the sample, around 10% is held by the ten largest clones. Sequencing used peripheral blood. The source is a human donor in a cohort sampled during active COVID-19. The donor label of this sample is uncertain.

This chain joins TRBV5-4 and TRBJ1-4, with TRBD1 as a possible D gene (6 bases). Looked up from germline, CDR1 is SGHNT and CDR2 is YYREEE (reference sequence). The V end lost 4 bases, the J end lost 5 bases, and 15 bases lay between the germline ends. This CDR3 region has 15 residues. CDR3 in DNA: TGTGCCAGCAGCCGGGCGGGGGGGCCAAATGAAAAACTGTTTTTT. This gives the protein CASSRAGGPNEKLFF.

The chain links TRBV19 to TRBJ1-4; the match to TRBD1 covers 9 bases. This CDR3 is built from 16 residues. The germline gives CDR1 LNHDA, CDR2 SQIVND (reference sequence). The V segment lost 5 bases and the J segment 1 base; nucleotides outside the gene matches: 5. DNA of the CDR3: TGTGCCAGTAGTGGCCGGGACAGGGTAACTAATGAAAAACTGTTTTTT. It yields the protein CASSGRDRVTNEKLFF.

V gene TRBV5-4 combines with J gene TRBJ2-5; tentative D call: TRBD2 (6 bases). Germline V gene sequence: CDR1 SGHNT, CDR2 YYREEE (reference sequence). CDR3 length: 16 amino acids. V lost 4 bases and J 2 bases, leaving 18 bases between the germline ends. The CDR3 coding sequence is TGTGCCAGCAGCGTATCGGTCGCGGGAACGCAAGAGACCCAGTACTTC. Translation: CASSVSVAGTQETQYF. The full variable domain, rest sourced from reference TRBV5-4 and TRBJ2-5, is ETGVTQSPTHLIKTRGQQVTLRCSSQSGHNTVSWYQQALGQGPQFIFQYYREEENGRGNFPPRFSGLQFPNYSSELNVNALELDDSALYLCASSVSVAGTQETQYFGPGTRLLVL.

The chain couples TRBV28 to TRBJ1-5; TRBD1 is a possible D gene (5 bases). CDR1 is MDHEN and CDR2 is SYDVKM in the germline V gene. V was cut by 6 bases and J by 2 bases, with 14 bases left in between. This CDR3 spans 15 amino acids. The CDR3 reads CASSLGGWGNQPQHF. CDR3 bases: TGTGCCAGCAGCCTCGGGGGGTGGGGCAATCAGCCCCAGCATTTT.

For the CDR3, the DNA is TGTGCCTGGGGACTAGCTTTCAATGAGCAGTTCTTC. This gives the protein CAWGLAFNEQFF. The genes are TRBV30 and TRBJ2-1; 8 bases map to TRBD2. Trimming at V came to 5 bases and at J to 6 bases, leaving 3 bases not matched to a gene. The CDR3 sequence is 12 residues long. CDR1 and CDR2 (germline): GTSNPN, SVGIG (reference sequence).

V and J are TRBV29-1 and TRBJ2-1; TRBD2 matches 9 bases. The junction had 8 bases not matched to a gene; V was cut back by 7 bases and J by 4 bases. Germline V gene sequence: CDR1 SQVTM, CDR2 ANQGSEA. This CDR3 spans 14 amino acids. This CDR3 is CSANSGRQYNEQFF. DNA of the CDR3: TGCAGCGCTAATAGCGGGAGACAGTACAATGAGCAGTTCTTC.

The chain combines TRBV6-5 with TRBJ1-6, with D possibly being TRBD1 (6 bases). V was shortened by 4 bases and J by 5 bases, with 9 bases between the two germline ends. The CDR3 totals 14 residues. From germline, CDR1 is MNHEY and CDR2 SVGAGI. CDR3 amino acids: CASSLQGDNSPLHF. The CDR3, as DNA: TGTGCCAGCAGTTTACAGGGTGATAATTCACCCCTCCACTTT.

This sequence joins TRBV2 and TRBJ2-5, with D uncertain. V lost 6 bases and J 5 bases, leaving 10 bases between the germline ends. Germline CDR1 and CDR2: SNHLY and FYNNEI. This CDR3 has 12 residues. CDR3 bases: TGTGCCAGCAGCCCGGTATTGGAGACCCAGTACTTC. The encoded protein is CASSPVLETQYF.

This sequence joins TRBV4-1 and TRBJ2-3; no clear D. CDR3 length: 17 amino acids. V lost 0 bases and J 1 base, leaving 14 bases between the germline ends. Germline V gene data show CDR1 as MGHRA and CDR2 as YSYEKL. The CDR3 loop is CASSQDPAKPGTDTQYF. In DNA form, the CDR3 reads TGCGCCAGCAGCCAAGACCCCGCAAAGCCTGGCACAGATACGCAGTATTTT.

The V and J genes are TRBV5-1 and TRBJ2-1, with 8 positions matching TRBD2. V shed 0 bases, J shed 5 bases, and the junction held 4 bases outside the gene matches. Germline CDR1 is SGHRS and CDR2 is YFSETQ. The CDR3 consists of 15 residues. CDR3 residues: CASSLGLAKNNEQFF. The CDR3 DNA is TGCGCCAGCAGCTTGGGACTAGCGAAAAACAATGAGCAGTTCTTC.

CDR3 sequence: CASSIEVNEKLFF. The CDR3, as DNA: TGTGCCAGCAGCATCGAGGTTAATGAAAAACTGTTTTTT. The chain has TRBV3-1 (or the pseudogene TRBV3-2) and TRBJ1-4; D ambiguous. The ends were cut back, 5 bases at V and 4 bases at J, with 8 bases in the middle. The length of the CDR3 is 13 residues. Germline lookup yields CDR1 LGHDT and CDR2 YNNKEL (reference sequence).

V gene TRBV5-1 combines with J gene TRBJ1-4; D is ambiguous. Trimming removed 3 bases from V and 8 bases from J, with 17 bases in between. Germline CDR1 reads SGHRS; CDR2 reads YFSETQ. This CDR3 has 15 amino acids. This chain's CDR3 is CASSSGAPSQEKLFF. The CDR3 nucleotides read TGCGCCAGCAGCTCGGGAGCGCCCAGTCAGGAAAAACTGTTTTTT.

The gene calls are TRBV3-1 (or the pseudogene TRBV3-2) and TRBJ2-2, with TRBD1 matching 9 bases. The CDR3 has 15 amino acids. Germline V gene sequence: CDR1 LGHDT, CDR2 YNNKEL (reference sequence). V shed 2 bases and J 7 bases; nucleotides not matched to a gene: 5. The CDR3 nucleotides are TGTGCCAGCAGCCAAACGGACAGGGGTCACGGGGAGCTGTTTTTT. It translates to CASSQTDRGHGELFF.

J is TRBJ2-2 and V is TRBV2, with D perhaps matching TRBD2 (5 bases). The CDR3 runs 13 residues. Germline V gene lookup returns CDR1 SNHLY and CDR2 FYNNEI. V was shortened by 6 bases and J by 5 bases, with 10 bases between the two germline ends. CDR3 in amino acids: CASSGERTGELFF. The CDR3 region has the DNA TGTGCCAGCAGCGGTGAGCGGACCGGGGAGCTGTTTTTT.

The V and J genes are TRBV5-1 and TRBJ1-3; 9 bases are a match to TRBD1. Germline lookup yields CDR1 SGHRS and CDR2 YFSETQ. The trim removed 0 bases at V and 3 bases at J, leaving 7 bases unmatched. The CDR3 covers 17 residues. The CDR3 DNA sequence: TGCGCCAGCAGCTTGGCCCCCACAGGGGGCCATGGAAACACCATATATTTT. Protein sequence: CASSLAPTGGHGNTIYF.

In its sample, this clone was seen once. The gene calls are TRBV2 and TRBJ2-1; TRBD2 aligns across 8 bases. Germline trimming cut 7 bases from V and 4 bases from J; bases unmatched to any gene: 3. Germline-derived CDR1 and CDR2 are SNHLY and FYNNEI. This CDR3 has 13 residues. CDR3 amino acids: CASMASGYNEQFF. CDR3 DNA sequence: TGTGCCAGCATGGCTAGCGGGTACAATGAGCAGTTCTTC.

The chain couples TRBV6-4 to TRBJ1-4; no firm D call. Trimming cost V 9 bases and J 0 bases, with 11 bases left between them. Germline lookup yields CDR1 MRHNA and CDR2 SNTAGT. CDR3 length equals 14 residues. CDR3 residues: CARSPGSTNEKLFF. DNA for the CDR3: TGTGCCAGATCCCCGGGTTCAACTAATGAAAAACTGTTTTTT.

This rearrangement joins TRBV2 to TRBJ2-5; TRBD2 matches 8 bases. In germline, CDR1 is SNHLY, CDR2 FYNNEI. This CDR3 region has 17 residues. Trimming removed 7 bases from V and 4 bases from J; junction bases left unmatched: 17. The CDR3 sequence: CASTFGGQSGSRETQYF. The CDR3 DNA follows: TGTGCCAGCACCTTCGGGGGGCAGAGCGGGAGTCGAGAGACCCAGTACTTC. Variable domain in full (rest from reference TRBV2 and TRBJ2-5): EPEVTQTPSHQVTQMGQEVILRCVPISNHLYFYWYRQILGQKVEFLVSFYNNEISEKSEIFDDQFSVERPDGSNFTLKIRSTKLEDSAMYFCASTFGGQSGSRETQYFGPGTRLLVL.

This clone came up once. This chain links TRBV5-6 with TRBJ2-7; tentative D call: TRBD2 (5 bases). The CDR3 is 14 residues long. The germline V and J ends were trimmed by 0 bases and 5 bases, with 12 bases remaining between them. From germline, CDR1 is SGHDT and CDR2 YYEEEE. Written as DNA, the CDR3 is TGTGCCAGCAGCTTGGCAGCGGCTGTCCACGAGCAGTACTTC. Translated, it gives CASSLAAAVHEQYF.

This clone was seen once. The chain has TRBV24-1 and TRBJ1-2; possibly TRBD1 for D (5 bases). Germline V CDR1 and CDR2: KGHDR, SFDVKD. Trimming took off 2 bases at V and 0 bases at J, with 15 bases between the two ends. The CDR3 extends over 17 amino acids. Written as DNA, the CDR3 is TGTGCCACCAGTGATTCCTCCTTCTCGGGGGCTAACTATGGCTACACCTTC. Its translation: CATSDSSFSGANYGYTF.

The chain carries TRBV21-1 and TRBJ2-6; the table's D call, TRBD2, was not checked against the DNA. TRBV21-1 is a recognized pseudogene. The CDR3 loop spans 11 amino acids. The CDR3 DNA sequence: TGTGCCATCGCCAACGGTGACGTCCTGACTTTC. It translates to CAIANGDVLTF.

This sequence joins TRBV5-4 and TRBJ2-1; 9 bases map to TRBD2. Trimming took 4 bases from V and 0 from J; bases not matched to a gene: 2. The germline V gene encodes CDR1 SGHNT and CDR2 YYREEE (reference sequence). The CDR3 sequence is 15 residues long. In DNA, the CDR3 is TGTGCCAGCAGCCTTAGCGGGAGCTCCTACAATGAGCAGTTCTTC. The encoded protein is CASSLSGSSYNEQFF.

The J gene is TRBJ2-7, the V gene TRBV6-1; 10 positions match TRBD2. The germline gives CDR1 MNHNS, CDR2 SASEGT. J gave up 6 bases and V 2 bases, and 13 bases lay outside the gene matches. The CDR3 totals 17 residues. CDR3 in DNA: TGTGCCAGCAGTGAACGGGTCGTGACTAGCGGGCTTGGCGAGCAGTACTTC. It translates to CASSERVVTSGLGEQYF.

Only one count was recorded for this clone. This sequence joins TRBV5-4 and TRBJ2-5; TRBD1 is a possible D gene (6 bases). Germline V gene data show CDR1 as SGHNT and CDR2 as YYREEE (reference sequence). Trimming took off 0 bases at V and 4 bases at J, with 7 bases between the two ends. This CDR3 spans 13 amino acids. CDR3 DNA: TGTGCCAGCAGCTTGGAAGGGGGAGAGACCCAGTACTTC. It encodes CASSLEGGETQYF.

The chain joins TRBV28 to TRBJ2-3, with a tentative D call TRBD2 (6 bases). This CDR3 has 12 amino acids. Germline assignment: CDR1 MDHEN and CDR2 SYDVKM. V was shortened by 10 bases and J by 6 bases, with 14 bases between the two germline ends. CDR3 sequence: CANKTGEDTQYF. As DNA, the CDR3 is TGTGCCAACAAAACGGGGGAGGATACGCAGTATTTT.

J is TRBJ1-3 and V is TRBV6-2 or TRBV6-3; D uncertain. Trimming took 5 bases from V and 5 from J, leaving 7 bases between them. This CDR3 comprises 12 residues. Germline assignment: CDR1 MNHEY and CDR2 SVGEGT. CDR3 sequence (DNA): TGTGCCAGCAGTCGGGAACGAAACACCATATATTTT. Protein product: CASSRERNTIYF.

The V call is TRBV28, the J call TRBJ2-3, with D possibly TRBD2 on 6 matching bases. CDR3 length: 17 residues. V lost 5 bases to trimming and J lost 2 bases, with 20 bases between them. The germline V gene encodes CDR1 MDHEN and CDR2 SYDVKM. The CDR3 here is CASSLTPGSGPTDTQYF. The CDR3 DNA follows: TGTGCCAGCAGTCTCACCCCGGGTAGCGGACCCACAGATACGCAGTATTTT.

The DNA of the CDR3 is TGTGCCAGCAGCACTCGGGACAGGCCTAACACCGGGGAGCTGTTTTTT. Translated, it gives CASSTRDRPNTGELFF. The V and J genes are TRBV9 and TRBJ2-2; TRBD1 agrees at 8 bases. Germline-derived CDR1 and CDR2 are SGDLS and YYNGEE. V trimming: 4 bases; J trimming: 2 bases; junction bases outside the gene matches: 7. The CDR3 covers 16 residues.

The gene calls are TRBV28 and TRBJ1-5; D call uncertain. The CDR3 length is 14 residues. Germline V CDR1 and CDR2: MDHEN, SYDVKM. V was pared by 7 bases and J by 4 bases, with 14 bases between. CDR3: CASNRERANQPQHF. CDR3 in DNA: TGTGCCAGCAATCGGGAGAGGGCTAATCAGCCCCAGCATTTT.